The 29 T cell receptor beta chains below were found in one sample sequenced in a study of PD-L1 blockade in urothelial cancer. Time point meaning: pretreatment peripheral blood. TCRdb's copy holds only in-frame clones and misses some; the assay was immunoSEQ multiplex PCR. The sample yields about 63,000 clones, around 81% seen once. Sample: PBMCs, taken around atezolizumab (anti-PD-L1) treatment. The receptors were gathered from a man between 65 and 85 years old with urothelial cancer.

This chain connects TRBV6-1 to TRBJ2-1, with D unclear. V was trimmed by 5 bases and J by 0 bases, leaving 8 bases between them. The germline V gene has CDR1 MNHNS and CDR2 SASEGT. The CDR3 length is 14 residues. The CDR3 here is CASSSDSSYNEQFF. For the CDR3, the DNA is TGTGCCAGCAGTAGCGATAGCTCCTACAATGAGCAGTTCTTC.

The chain employs TRBV5-6 and TRBJ2-5; 8 nucleotides match TRBD2. The CDR3 covers 14 residues. The germline V gene has CDR1 SGHDT and CDR2 YYEEEE. Trimming cost V 0 bases and J 4 bases; bases outside gene matches: 2. In nucleotides, the CDR3 is TGTGCCAGCAGCTTGGCCAGCGGGGGAGAGACCCAGTACTTC. Protein product: CASSLASGGETQYF. Looking up the rest from reference TRBV5-6 and TRBJ2-5 gives the full variable domain: DAGVTQSPTHLIKTRGQQVTLRCSPKSGHDTVSWYQQALGQGPQFIFQYYEEEERQRGNFPDRFSGHQFPNYSSELNVNALLLGDSALYLCASSLASGGETQYFGPGTRLLVL.

The chain employs TRBV9 and TRBJ2-3, with 8 bases lining up with TRBD1. V shed 4 bases and J 0 bases; nucleotides not matched to a gene: 7. Per germline, CDR1 SGDLS and CDR2 YYNGEE. This CDR3 is built from 16 residues. The CDR3 region has the DNA TGTGCCAGCAGCTTCCGCGGACAGGGAAGCACAGATACGCAGTATTTT. It is translated as CASSFRGQGSTDTQYF.

V and J are TRBV6-5 and TRBJ2-6; the D gene is possibly TRBD1 (5 bases). The length of the CDR3 is 15 residues. Trimming stripped 4 bases from V and 3 bases from J, with 10 bases between. Per the germline V gene, CDR1 is MNHEY and CDR2 is SVGAGI. The CDR3 reads CASSSKGYGANVLTF. For the CDR3, the DNA is TGTGCCAGCAGTTCGAAGGGGTATGGGGCCAACGTCCTGACTTTC.

V usage is TRBV6-5 and J usage is TRBJ1-2; tentatively, D is TRBD1 (5 bases). Germline CDR1 and CDR2: MNHEY and SVGAGI. V lost 6 bases and J 7 bases, leaving 15 bases between the germline ends. The CDR3 length is 13 residues. CDR3 amino acids: CASSRPGGSGYTF. CDR3 bases: TGTGCCAGCAGCCGACCGGGGGGTAGTGGCTACACCTTC.

The chain combines TRBV19 with TRBJ1-5; 9 bases are a match to TRBD1. This CDR3 region has 15 residues. The V and J ends lost 9 bases and 5 bases, in that order; junction bases with no gene match: 11. Germline CDR1 reads LNHDA; CDR2 reads SQIVND (reference sequence). In DNA form, the CDR3 reads TGTGCCAGCACCGCCGGGACAGGGTATGATCAGCCCCAGCATTTT. Its protein product is CASTAGTGYDQPQHF.

The chain uses TRBV28 and TRBJ2-7; D gene unclear. The CDR3 sequence is 14 residues long. Germline values: CDR1 MDHEN, CDR2 SYDVKM. The V end lost 2 bases, the J end lost 2 bases, and 10 bases lay between the germline ends. This chain's CDR3 is CASSLGQEAYEQYF. CDR3 DNA sequence: TGTGCCAGCAGTTTAGGGCAGGAAGCCTACGAGCAGTACTTC.

This clone was picked up a small number of times. The chain has TRBV30 and TRBJ2-2; D is perhaps TRBD2 (7 bases). Per the germline V gene, CDR1 is GTSNPN and CDR2 is SVGIG (reference sequence). The CDR3 extends over 18 amino acids. Trimming removed 4 bases at V and 6 bases at J, with 27 bases between. The CDR3 region is CAWKAGVRGAFKSGELFF. In DNA, the CDR3 is TGTGCCTGGAAAGCCGGTGTTCGGGGGGCGTTTAAGTCCGGGGAGCTGTTTTTT.

This clone appeared a single time. CDR3 region: CAWSVGLAGVTGELFF. For the CDR3, the DNA is TGTGCCTGGAGTGTAGGATTAGCGGGAGTCACCGGGGAGCTGTTTTTT. The chain joins TRBV30 to TRBJ2-2; 9 nucleotides line up with TRBD2. Per the germline V gene, CDR1 is GTSNPN and CDR2 is SVGIG (reference sequence). J gave up 4 bases and V 0 bases, and 6 bases lay outside the gene matches. This CDR3 region has 16 residues.

The genes are TRBV10-3 and TRBJ2-1, with TRBD2 matching 7 bases. Germline CDR1 ENHRY, CDR2 SYGVKD. V lost 2 bases, J lost 4 bases, and 5 bases stayed unmatched. This CDR3 is built from 15 residues. Here the CDR3 reads CAISEIAGDYNEQFF. The CDR3 DNA reads as TGTGCCATCAGTGAGATAGCGGGCGATTACAATGAGCAGTTCTTC.

The chain couples TRBV4-2 to TRBJ1-2; D remains ambiguous. V was shortened by 0 bases and J by 8 bases, with 10 bases between the two germline ends. Per the germline V gene, CDR1 is LGHNA and CDR2 is YNFKEQ. The CDR3 is 13 amino acids. CDR3: CASSQEDIGGYTF. The CDR3 coding sequence is TGTGCCAGCAGCCAAGAAGACATTGGAGGCTACACCTTC.

This chain connects TRBV29-1 to TRBJ2-2; D is possibly TRBD1 (5 bases). Germline CDR1 SQVTM, CDR2 ANQGSEA. Trimming pared 0 bases from V and 1 base from J, leaving 9 bases between. The CDR3 runs 15 residues. The CDR3 loop is CSVEDGAGNTGELFF. In DNA, the CDR3 is TGCAGCGTTGAAGATGGGGCAGGGAACACCGGGGAGCTGTTTTTT.

The V and J genes are TRBV25-1 and TRBJ1-1; D perhaps matches TRBD1 (5 bases). The V end was cut by 4 bases, the J end by 4 bases, with 13 bases between. Looked up from germline, CDR1 is MGHDK and CDR2 is SYGVNS. The CDR3 extends over 14 amino acids. CDR3 coding DNA: TGTGCCAGCAGTGGGGGGGTTGATGGCACTGAAGCTTTCTTT. This sequence encodes CASSGGVDGTEAFF. Combining the CDR3 with reference TRBV25-1 and TRBJ1-1 gives the whole variable domain EADIYQTPRYLVIGTGKKITLECSQTMGHDKMYWYQQDPGMELHLIHYSYGVNSTEKGDLSSESTVSRIRTEHFPLTLESARPSHTSQYLCASSGGVDGTEAFFGQGTRLTVV.

This clone came up once. The rearrangement links TRBV5-1 to TRBJ1-1; 8 bases map to TRBD1. J lost 5 bases, V lost 4 bases, and 7 bases had no gene match. Germline values: CDR1 SGHRS, CDR2 YFSETQ. CDR3 size: 14 residues. For the CDR3, the DNA is TGCGCCAGCAGCACAGAAACAGGGGGGACTGAAGCTTTCTTT. This encodes CASSTETGGTEAFF. The variable domain in full, with the rest retrieved from reference TRBV5-1 and TRBJ1-1, is KAGVTQTPRYLIKTRGQQVTLSCSPISGHRSVSWYQQTPGQGLQFLFEYFSETQRNKGNFPGRFSGRQFSNSRSEMNVSTLELGDSALYLCASSTETGGTEAFFGQGTRLTVV.

Here the CDR3 reads CSAPTGGYTF. The CDR3, as DNA: TGCAGTGCACCTACAGGGGGCTACACCTTC. V and J are TRBV20-1 and TRBJ1-2; maybe TRBD1 (6 bases). Germline assignment: CDR1 DFQATT and CDR2 SNEGSKA (reference sequence). CDR3 length: 10 residues. V was trimmed by 6 bases and J by 8 bases, leaving 10 bases between them.

This chain links TRBV7-9 with TRBJ2-1, with D possibly matching TRBD2 (5 bases). Per germline, CDR1 SEHNR and CDR2 FQNEAQ (reference sequence). V dropped 0 bases and J dropped 8 bases, with 11 bases sitting between them. The CDR3 spans 14 residues. CDR3 loop: CASSLALGVYEQFF. The CDR3 DNA is TGTGCCAGCAGCTTAGCACTAGGTGTCTATGAGCAGTTCTTC.

V is TRBV7-3 and J is TRBJ2-1; 12 positions match TRBD1. Germline assignment: CDR1 SGHTA and CDR2 FQGTGA. The length of the CDR3 is 16 residues. V dropped 5 bases and J dropped 7; count of bases not matched to a gene: 9. CDR3 coding DNA: TGTGCCAGCAGCCGAAGGGGGACAGGGGGCAGGAATGAGCAGTTCTTC. This translates into CASSRRGTGGRNEQFF.

CDR3: CASSPDREQYF. The DNA for the CDR3 is TGTGCCAGCTCACCCGACAGGGAGCAGTACTTC. V is TRBV18 and J is TRBJ2-7, with D perhaps matching TRBD1 (6 bases). In germline, CDR1 is KGHSH, CDR2 LQKENI. V was pared by 3 bases and J by 7 bases, with 7 bases between. CDR3 length: 11 residues.

In this sample, this clone turned up once. The J gene is TRBJ1-1, the V gene TRBV7-9; possibly TRBD1 for D (6 bases). The V and J ends lost 8 bases and 0 bases respectively, with 7 bases between them. The germline V gene encodes CDR1 SEHNR and CDR2 FQNEAQ (reference sequence). The CDR3 has 12 residues. In DNA form, the CDR3 reads TGTGCCAGCGACAGGCTGAACACTGAAGCTTTCTTT. Its translation: CASDRLNTEAFF.

The rearrangement joins TRBV5-1 to TRBJ1-2, with 9 bases identical to TRBD1. Germline CDR1 SGHRS, CDR2 YFSETQ. J was trimmed by 4 bases and V by 0 bases; bases with no gene match: 7. This CDR3 has 16 residues. The CDR3 sequence is CASSLAPQGAGYGYTF. In nucleotides, the CDR3 is TGCGCCAGCAGCTTGGCCCCACAGGGGGCCGGCTATGGCTACACCTTC.

V is TRBV2 and J is TRBJ2-1, with D perhaps matching TRBD1 (5 bases). V was clipped by 3 bases and J by 9 bases, with 9 bases between them. CDR1 SNHLY and CDR2 FYNNEI come from the germline V gene. This CDR3 is built from 12 residues. This CDR3 reads CASSDRAGEQFF. The CDR3 coding sequence is TGTGCCAGCAGTGACAGGGCAGGTGAGCAGTTCTTC.

The chain combines TRBV5-5 with TRBJ2-3; 12 nucleotides match TRBD1. Germline V CDR1 and CDR2: SGHKS, YYEKEE (reference sequence). Trimming took 4 bases from V and 5 from J; bases not matched to a gene: 5. The CDR3 runs 15 residues. The CDR3 spells CASSPGQGAKDTQYF. Written as DNA, the CDR3 is TGTGCCAGCAGCCCGGGACAGGGGGCGAAAGATACGCAGTATTTT.

V is TRBV18 and J is TRBJ1-1, with a tentative D call TRBD1 (5 bases). V lost 4 bases, J lost 3 bases, and 15 bases lay in between. The CDR3 spans 15 residues. CDR1 KGHSH and CDR2 LQKENI come from the germline V gene. The DNA for the CDR3 is TGTGCCAGCTCACGCGAGGCGGGAGGGGACACTGAAGCTTTCTTT. This sequence encodes CASSREAGGDTEAFF.

This clone was seen a handful of times. This rearrangement joins TRBV28 to TRBJ2-7; tentatively, D is TRBD2 (5 bases). The CDR3 has 15 residues. Germline CDR1 is MDHEN and CDR2 is SYDVKM. The V and J ends lost 2 bases and 4 bases respectively, with 15 bases between them. This CDR3 reads CASSLAGGGRYEQYF. The CDR3 DNA reads as TGTGCCAGCAGTTTAGCAGGAGGAGGACGATACGAGCAGTACTTC.

This clone showed up just a few times. This chain uses TRBV6-1 with TRBJ2-2; a weak D match, TRBD2 (7 bases). Germline V gene data show CDR1 as MNHNS and CDR2 as SASEGT. The CDR3 sequence is 14 residues long. With 5 bases removed from V and 5 bases from J, the gap between germline ends came to 12 bases. CDR3 in amino acids: CASSRGGETGELFF. As DNA, the CDR3 is TGTGCCAGCAGTAGGGGGGGTGAGACCGGGGAGCTGTTTTTT.

The chain recombines TRBV5-1 with TRBJ2-3, with 9 bases lining up with TRBD2. The CDR3 covers 15 residues. In germline, CDR1 is SGHRS, CDR2 YFSETQ. The J segment lost 6 bases and the V segment lost 0 bases, leaving 5 bases of the junction unmatched. The CDR3 DNA sequence: TGCGCCAGCAGCTTGGATAGCGGGAGAGGGGATACGCAGTATTTT. Protein sequence: CASSLDSGRGDTQYF.

The chain employs TRBV7-2 and TRBJ2-5; 7 positions match TRBD1. Trimming took 0 bases from V and 5 from J; bases not matched to a gene: 6. The length of the CDR3 is 15 residues. The germline gives CDR1 SGHTA, CDR2 FQGNSA. This CDR3 reads CASSLASGRGETQYF. The CDR3 coding sequence is TGTGCCAGCAGCTTAGCGTCGGGCAGGGGGGAGACCCAGTACTTC.

The V gene is TRBV29-1, the J gene TRBJ2-1, with TRBD2 matching over 7 bases. This CDR3 is built from 11 residues. Germline V gives CDR1 SQVTM, CDR2 ANQGSEA. V dropped 7 bases and J dropped 5; count of bases not matched to a gene: 2. As DNA, the CDR3 is TGCAGCGGGACTAGGGACAATGAGCAGTTCTTC. Its protein product is CSGTRDNEQFF.

The chain recombines TRBV6-6 with TRBJ1-2, with a tentative D call TRBD1 (6 bases). The CDR3 runs to 15 residues. CDR1 is MNHNY, CDR2 SVGAGI, per germline (reference sequence). V was cut by 6 bases and J by 8 bases, with 22 bases left in between. CDR3 DNA sequence: TGTGCCAGCAGGGACCAGCCAGGGGAGACCTGGGGCTACACCTTC. It codes for CASRDQPGETWGYTF.